This entry lists 2 T cell receptor beta chains sequenced from one sample in a study of immune evolution from preneoplasia to lung adenocarcinoma. The table came from immunoSEQ multiplex PCR; TCRdb's copy has only in-frame clones and leaves some out. The data show 14,000 to 15,000 clones, with approximately 80% seen just once and about 2.7% held by the top ten. Sequences were obtained from FFPE minimally invasive lung adenocarcinoma tissue. The receptors shown here come from a person aged 60-80 years with lung adenocarcinoma.

V is TRBV11-2 and J is TRBJ2-1; 13 bases align to TRBD2. This CDR3 region has 19 residues. Germline loops: CDR1 SGHAT, CDR2 FQNNGV. The V and J ends lost 3 bases and 5 bases, in that order; junction bases with no gene match: 13. CDR3 nucleotide sequence: TGTGCCAGCAGCTTTCGGACTAGCGGGGGCCTCCCAGCTAACAATGAGCAGTTCTTC. Translating gives CASSFRTSGGLPANNEQFF.

CDR3 protein: CATSRARGLGTGELFF. In DNA, the CDR3 is TGTGCCACCAGCAGAGCCCGGGGGTTAGGAACCGGGGAGCTGTTTTTT. The V gene is TRBV15, the J gene TRBJ2-2; a possible D gene is TRBD2 (6 bases). CDR3 length equals 16 residues. Trimming removed 1 base from V and 5 bases from J, with 14 bases in between. CDR1 and CDR2 from the germline V gene are LNHNV and YYDKDF (reference sequence). Using reference TRBV15 and TRBJ2-2 for the parts outside the CDR3, the full variable domain is DAMVIQNPRYQVTQFGKPVTLSCSQTLNHNVMYWYQQKSSQAPKLLFHYYDKDFNNEADTPDNFQSRRPNTSFCFLDIRSPGLGDTAMYLCATSRARGLGTGELFFGEGSRLTVL.